The 25 T cell receptor beta chains below were found in one sample sequenced in a study of blood T cells in healthy people across ages. Through a sample-barcoded 5' primer and a J-beta primer mix, a second PCR was run for about 6 to 11 cycles. TCRdb used MiXCR to reprocess the 5' RACE reads, holding one entry per CDR3 protein. Of around 580,000 distinct CDR3 sequences detected, 40% to 55% appear once; the ten largest clones hold about 22%. Sequenced input: blood. Receptor source: a man older than 75 in good health.

The rearrangement uses TRBV12-3 or TRBV12-4 and TRBJ2-5; 11 bases fit TRBD2. Unmatched junction bases numbered 1, after V lost 5 bases and J lost 5 bases. The CDR3 spans 13 residues. CDR3 nucleotides: TGTGCCAGCAGTCGACTAGCGGGGGAGACCCAGTACTTC. It codes for CASSRLAGETQYF.

Comment on this clonotype: A much larger clone differs from this one at a single base, so this may be a read error. V and J are TRBV6-5 and TRBJ2-5, with D perhaps matching TRBD1 (5 bases). V lost 6 bases, J lost 11 bases, and 19 bases lay in between. Germline-derived CDR1 and CDR2 are MNHEY and SVGAGI. CDR3 length: 13 residues. CDR3 sequence reads: CASRMTEYNEQYF. The DNA of the CDR3 is TGTGCCAGCAGAATGACAGAATACAATGAGCAGTACTTC.

A few counts support this clonotype. This chain joins TRBV12-3 or TRBV12-4 and TRBJ1-1; no reliable D call. This CDR3 contains 13 residues. Between the trimmed V and J ends, which lost 6 bases and 3 bases, there was a span of 11 bases. The CDR3 bases are TGTGCCAGCAGCCCGACCCGGCACACTGAAGCTTTCTTT. Residues: CASSPTRHTEAFF.

This clonotype came up many times. The chain carries TRBV6-6 and TRBJ2-3; D is ambiguous. Trimming shortened V by 5 bases and J by 2 bases, and 20 bases separated the two germline ends. Germline V gene sequence: CDR1 MNHNY, CDR2 SVGAGI (reference sequence). The CDR3 has 17 amino acids. The CDR3 DNA reads TGTGCCAGCAGTCCCAATCCTCGTGTCTTGCACACAGATACGCAGTATTTT. Its translation: CASSPNPRVLHTDTQYF.

CDR3 bases: TGTGCCAGCAGTGAATTTTATGAGGGGTACGAGCAGTACTTC. Translated: CASSEFYEGYEQYF. The V call is TRBV25-1, the J call TRBJ2-7; D may be TRBD1 or TRBD2 (5 bases each). Germline values: CDR1 MGHDK, CDR2 SYGVNS. The CDR3 consists of 14 residues. V shed 1 base and J shed 4 bases, with 11 bases lying between them.

The gene calls are TRBV5-1 and TRBJ2-3; 9 positions agree with TRBD2. This CDR3 is 16 amino acids long. In germline, CDR1 is SGHRS, CDR2 YFSETQ. The V and J ends lost 0 bases and 3 bases, in that order; junction bases with no gene match: 5. CDR3 sequence: CASSLASLAGTDTQYF. As DNA, the CDR3 is TGCGCCAGCAGCTTGGCCAGTCTAGCGGGAACAGATACGCAGTATTTT.

This clonotype turned up a few times. J is TRBJ2-1 and V is TRBV7-9; 11 bases line up with TRBD1. This CDR3 is 18 amino acids long. V shed 4 bases and J 9 bases; nucleotides not matched to a gene: 17. Germline CDR1 reads SEHNR; CDR2 reads FQNEAQ (reference sequence). As DNA, the CDR3 is TGTGCCAGCAGCTCACTACACAGGGGACAGGGGGGAAATGGTGAGCAGTTCTTC. This encodes CASSSLHRGQGGNGEQFF.

V usage is TRBV20-1 and J usage is TRBJ2-7; D might be TRBD1 or TRBD2, each matching 5 bases. Per germline, CDR1 DFQATT and CDR2 SNEGSKA (reference sequence). The CDR3 consists of 12 residues. Trimming took off 0 bases at V and 5 bases at J, with 8 bases between the two ends. Here the CDR3 reads CSARDRGDEQYF. In nucleotides, the CDR3 is TGCAGTGCTAGAGATAGGGGAGACGAGCAGTACTTC.

V gene TRBV6-2 or TRBV6-3 combines with J gene TRBJ2-7, with D possibly being TRBD1 (5 bases). Germline V gives CDR1 MNHEY, CDR2 SVGEGT. V lost 2 bases and J 7 bases, leaving 12 bases between the germline ends. The CDR3 consists of 13 residues. In DNA, the CDR3 is TGTGCCAGCAGTTACAGTACAGGCCGGGAGCAGTACTTC. It yields the protein CASSYSTGREQYF.

In its sample, this clonotype was seen a few times. The V gene is TRBV2, the J gene TRBJ1-6, with a weak D call TRBD1 (6 bases). The CDR3 spans 17 residues. V lost 4 bases, J lost 2 bases, and 15 bases lay in between. Germline assignment: CDR1 SNHLY and CDR2 FYNNEI. CDR3 sequence: CASSADPTGAYNSPLHF. In DNA, the CDR3 is TGTGCCAGCAGTGCCGACCCGACAGGCGCCTATAATTCACCCCTCCACTTT.

This clonotype has just one count. The rearrangement joins TRBV20-1 to TRBJ2-1; D might be TRBD2 (6 bases). Trimming shortened V by 2 bases and J by 7 bases, and 15 bases separated the two germline ends. The CDR3 runs 14 residues. Germline CDR1 and CDR2: DFQATT and SNEGSKA (reference sequence). CDR3 coding DNA: TGCAGTGCTAGACTAGCGAGAGGGCCGAATGAGCAGTTCTTC. Its protein is CSARLARGPNEQFF.

In its sample, this clonotype was seen a few times. This sequence joins TRBV6-5 and TRBJ1-1; 7 nucleotides agree with TRBD1. The CDR3 has 14 amino acids. The V segment lost 2 bases and the J segment 1 base; nucleotides outside the gene matches: 1. Germline assignment: CDR1 MNHEY and CDR2 SVGAGI. The CDR3 here is CASSYRTGNTEAFF. CDR3 coding DNA: TGTGCCAGCAGTTACAGGACAGGGAACACTGAAGCTTTCTTT.

The table lists this clonotype with a count of one. V is TRBV2 and J is TRBJ1-6; no clear D. Germline CDR1 SNHLY, CDR2 FYNNEI. There are 11 residues in the CDR3. V was pared by 4 bases and J by 11 bases, with 6 bases between. CDR3 nucleotide sequence: TGTGCCAGCAGTGCGGGTGCACCCCTCCACTTT. Residues: CASSAGAPLHF.

This clonotype was counted many times. The rearrangement links TRBV28 to TRBJ2-5; D ambiguous. CDR3 size: 13 residues. Trimming shortened V by 7 bases and J by 7 bases, and 16 bases separated the two germline ends. CDR1 is MDHEN and CDR2 is SYDVKM in the germline V gene. The CDR3 bases are TGTGCCAGCACCGGTGGGGTGGAAGGGACCCAGTACTTC. It codes for CASTGGVEGTQYF.

This clonotype was picked up a small number of times. The V gene is TRBV28, the J gene TRBJ1-2; D call uncertain. The germline CDR1 and CDR2 sequences are MDHEN and SYDVKM. Trimming left V 5 bases short and J 6 bases short, with 19 bases between. This CDR3 is built from 15 residues. CDR3 sequence: CASSPAVGVGDGYTF. CDR3 DNA: TGTGCCAGCAGTCCAGCTGTCGGGGTGGGTGATGGCTACACCTTC.

This clonotype was detected a few times. The chain recombines TRBV2 with TRBJ2-5; tentative D call: TRBD1 (6 bases). Between the trimmed V and J ends, which lost 8 bases and 4 bases, there was a span of 11 bases. Germline assignment: CDR1 SNHLY and CDR2 FYNNEI. This CDR3 has 12 amino acids. The CDR3 is CASRDNRETQYF. The CDR3 DNA is TGTGCCAGCCGGGACAACCGAGAGACCCAGTACTTC.

Concerning this clonotype itself: Germline is not matched at one junction end, which may reflect a read error. J is TRBJ2-1 and V is TRBV4-3; TRBD1 agrees at 7 bases. The CDR3 is 13 residues long. The germline V gene encodes CDR1 LGHNA and CDR2 YSLEER. The CDR3 spells CAGSQGAYNEQFF. The CDR3 region has the DNA TGCGCCGGCAGCCAGGGGGCCTACAATGAGCAGTTCTTC.

J is TRBJ1-6 and V is TRBV28; a weak D match, TRBD1 (5 bases). Germline V CDR1 and CDR2: MDHEN, SYDVKM. V was trimmed by 7 bases and J by 14 bases, leaving 15 bases between them. There are 12 residues in the CDR3. CDR3 DNA sequence: TGTGCCAGCACCCCCCCGCGGGGGACCCTCCACTTT. It translates to CASTPPRGTLHF.

The rearrangement joins TRBV12-3 or TRBV12-4 to TRBJ2-5, with TRBD2 matching 12 bases. The J segment lost 4 bases and the V segment lost 6 bases, leaving 3 bases of the junction unmatched. The CDR3 extends over 14 amino acids. CDR3 DNA sequence: TGTGCCAGCAGCAAGGGACTAGCGGGAGAGACCCAGTACTTC. Translated, it gives CASSKGLAGETQYF.

The chain links TRBV6-6 to TRBJ2-7; perhaps TRBD2 as D (7 bases). The length of the CDR3 is 14 residues. The V gene's germline CDR1 is MNHNY and CDR2 SVGAGI (reference sequence). Trimming left V 6 bases short and J 5 bases short, with 17 bases between. The CDR3 loop is CASRLRGGRDEQYF. In nucleotides, the CDR3 is TGTGCCAGCAGGCTAAGGGGGGGCCGCGACGAGCAGTACTTC.

The J gene is TRBJ1-1, the V gene TRBV7-9, with TRBD1 identical over 7 bases. Germline lookup yields CDR1 SEHNR and CDR2 FQNEAQ (reference sequence). This CDR3 contains 13 residues. V was pared by 5 bases and J by 4 bases, with 4 bases of the junction left unmatched. CDR3 DNA: TGTGCCAGCAGCGCCCCAGGGGGCACTGAAGCTTTCTTT. This encodes CASSAPGGTEAFF. The variable domain in full, completed from reference TRBV7-9 and TRBJ1-1, reads DTGVSQNPRHKITKRGQNVTFRCDPISEHNRLYWYRQTLGQGPEFLTYFQNEAQLEKSRLLSDRFSAERPKGSFSTLEIQRTEQGDSAMYLCASSAPGGTEAFFGQGTRLTVV.

The rearrangement links TRBV9 to TRBJ1-1; 7 bases match TRBD1. CDR1 is SGDLS, CDR2 YYNGEE, per germline. The CDR3 runs to 16 residues. V gave up 0 bases and J gave up 1 base; unmatched junction bases: 6. Here the CDR3 reads CASSVGEGAGNTEAFF. CDR3 bases: TGTGCCAGCAGCGTAGGGGAGGGGGCCGGGAACACTGAAGCTTTCTTT.

The chain uses TRBV10-3 and TRBJ2-7, with 14 bases fitting TRBD2. The germline CDR1 and CDR2 sequences are ENHRY and SYGVKD. The CDR3 runs 15 residues. V lost 5 bases and J lost 7; bases outside the gene matches: 7. DNA for the CDR3: TGTGCCATCAGTCCCGGGACTAGCGGGAGTTGGGAGCAGTACTTC. Translated: CAISPGTSGSWEQYF.

The V call is TRBV4-3, the J call TRBJ1-1; the D is unclear. Germline-derived CDR1 and CDR2 are LGHNA and YSLEER. Trimming left V 5 bases short and J 3 bases short, with 10 bases between. The CDR3 is 13 amino acids. CDR3 region: CASSLGKYTEAFF. CDR3 DNA: TGCGCCAGCAGCTTAGGGAAGTACACTGAAGCTTTCTTT.

The chain recombines TRBV13 with TRBJ2-2; 9 bases line up with TRBD2. The CDR3 runs to 18 residues. The trim removed 4 bases at V and 3 bases at J, leaving 12 bases unmatched. Germline V gives CDR1 PRHDT, CDR2 FYEKMQ (reference sequence). The CDR3 loop reads CASSSPGAGGSYTGELFF. The CDR3 bases are TGTGCCAGCAGCTCCCCAGGAGCGGGAGGCTCGTACACCGGGGAGCTGTTTTTT.